This T cell receptor (beta chain) came from a study of blood T cell repertoires in COVID-19. The wider study: Spain, Italy and the United States supplied samples that represented acute and convalescent COVID-19. The analysed material was cDNA or gDNA that came from T cells, B-cell-depleted T cells, or PBMCs.

In the authors' methods: By means of reference gene primer amplification, nucleated cell counts were estimated. Some clones are missing from TCRdb's copy, which holds only in-frame ones; the method was immunoSEQ multiplex PCR. That table is the source of V, J and clone size, and D and trimming were worked out from the DNA. The table has around 100,000 clones, roughly 82% seen once; the top ten hold around 11%. Germline loops: CDR1 KGHDR, CDR2 SFDVKD. Trimming removed 3 bases at V and 6 bases at J, with 14 bases between. The CDR3 is made up of 15 amino acids. The clonotype originates from a human donor in a cohort sampled during active COVID-19. The rearrangement uses TRBV24-1 and TRBJ1-5, with D perhaps TRBD1 (5 bases). The sequenced material came from peripheral blood. CDR3 nucleotides: TGTGCCACCAGTGATGGGACTGCCGGTGTTCAGCCCCAGCATTTT. This gives the protein CATSDGTAGVQPQHF.